This T cell receptor (beta chain) appears in the sequencing data of a study of patients and donors after allogeneic stem cell transplantation. V trimming: 6 bases; J trimming: 1 base; junction bases outside the gene matches: 5. Germline values: CDR1 SGDLS, CDR2 YYNGEE. The CDR3 sequence is 15 residues long. MiXCR was run by TCRdb on the RT-PCR reads, yielding one entry per CDR3 protein. The data contain 150,000 to 200,000 distinct CDR3 sequences, approximately 41% of them singletons. The source of this sequence is a human donor who was either an allogeneic HSCT recipient or a stem cell or donor lymphocyte infusion donor (not recorded which). It is not recorded whose cells these are; they may come from a transplant donor. V and J are TRBV9 and TRBJ2-1; 9 positions agree with TRBD2. Sequences were obtained from blood, either unsorted or a sorted T cell fraction (not recorded which). Written as DNA, the CDR3 is TGTGCCAGCAACCCGAGCGGGGGGTCCTACAATGAGCAGTTCTTC. Its translation is CASNPSGGSYNEQFF.